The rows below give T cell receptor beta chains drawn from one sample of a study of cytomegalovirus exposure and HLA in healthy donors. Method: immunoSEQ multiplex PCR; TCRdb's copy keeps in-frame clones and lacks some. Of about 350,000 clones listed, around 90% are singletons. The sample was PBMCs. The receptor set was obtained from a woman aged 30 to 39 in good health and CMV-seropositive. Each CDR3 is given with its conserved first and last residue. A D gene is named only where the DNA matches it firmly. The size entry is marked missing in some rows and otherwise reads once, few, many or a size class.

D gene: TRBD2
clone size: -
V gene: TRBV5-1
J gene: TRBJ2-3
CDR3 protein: CASSPGLAGVLTDTQYF
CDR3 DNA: TGCGCCAGCAGCCCGGGACTAGCGGGAGTCTTGACAGATACGCAGTATTTT

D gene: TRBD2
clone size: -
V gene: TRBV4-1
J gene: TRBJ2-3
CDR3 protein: CASSQVFGGSVVDTQYF
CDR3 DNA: TGCGCCAGCAGCCAAGTTTTCGGCGGGAGTGTTGTTGATACGCAGTATTTT

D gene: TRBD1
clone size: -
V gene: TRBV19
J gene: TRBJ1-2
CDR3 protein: CASSTGVNYGYTF
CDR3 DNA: TGTGCCAGCTCGACAGGGGTTAACTATGGCTACACCTTC

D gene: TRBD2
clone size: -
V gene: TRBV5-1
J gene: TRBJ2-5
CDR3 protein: CASTSGGLPETQYF
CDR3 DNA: TGCGCCAGCACTAGCGGGGGCCTCCCAGAGACCCAGTACTTC

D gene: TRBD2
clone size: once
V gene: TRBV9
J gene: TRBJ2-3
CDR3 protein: CASSVRTSGRNTDTQYF
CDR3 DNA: TGTGCCAGCAGCGTAAGGACTAGCGGGAGGAACACAGATACGCAGTATTTT

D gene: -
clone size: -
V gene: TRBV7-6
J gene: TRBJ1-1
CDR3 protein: CASSSRDVAAEAFF
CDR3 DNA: TGTGCCAGCAGCTCCAGGGACGTGGCGGCTGAAGCTTTCTTT

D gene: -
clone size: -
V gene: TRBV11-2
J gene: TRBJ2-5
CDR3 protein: CASSLDGRGASQETQYF
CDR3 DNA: TGTGCCAGCAGCTTAGACGGTCGGGGGGCGAGCCAAGAGACCCAGTACTTC

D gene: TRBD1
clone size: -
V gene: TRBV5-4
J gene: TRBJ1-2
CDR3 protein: CASSSQDRVYGYTF
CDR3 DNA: TGTGCCAGCAGCTCTCAGGACAGGGTGTATGGCTACACCTTC

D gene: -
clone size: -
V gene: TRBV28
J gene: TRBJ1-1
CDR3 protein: CASGGGPGSEAFF
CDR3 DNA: TGTGCCAGCGGGGGCGGGCCGGGTTCTGAAGCTTTCTTT

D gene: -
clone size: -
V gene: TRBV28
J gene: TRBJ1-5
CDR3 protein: CASSRGEFNQPQHF
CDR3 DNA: TGTGCCAGCAGCCGCGGGGAGTTTAATCAGCCCCAGCATTTT

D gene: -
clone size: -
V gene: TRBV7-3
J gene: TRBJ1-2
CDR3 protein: CASSLEPGLGGYTF
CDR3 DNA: TGTGCCAGCAGCTTAGAACCGGGGCTCGGGGGCTACACCTTC

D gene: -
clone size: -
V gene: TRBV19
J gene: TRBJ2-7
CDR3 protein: CASSVDMTYEQYF
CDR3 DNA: TGTGCCAGTAGTGTTGACATGACCTACGAGCAGTACTTC

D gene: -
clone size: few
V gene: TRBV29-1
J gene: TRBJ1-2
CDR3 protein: CSVEGQYYGYTF
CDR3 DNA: TGCAGCGTTGAAGGGCAGTACTATGGCTACACCTTC

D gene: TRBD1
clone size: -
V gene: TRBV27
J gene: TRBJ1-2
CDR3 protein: CASSKNRGEDGYTF
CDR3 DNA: TGTGCCAGCAGTAAGAACAGGGGCGAGGATGGCTACACCTTC

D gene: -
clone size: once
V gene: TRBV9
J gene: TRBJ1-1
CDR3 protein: CASSVRGLGNTEAFF
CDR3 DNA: TGTGCCAGCAGCGTAAGGGGGTTAGGGAACACTGAAGCTTTCTTT

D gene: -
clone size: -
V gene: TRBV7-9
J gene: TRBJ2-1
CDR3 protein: CASSLASRYNEQFF
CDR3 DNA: TGTGCCAGCAGCTTAGCGTCCCGTTACAATGAGCAGTTCTTC

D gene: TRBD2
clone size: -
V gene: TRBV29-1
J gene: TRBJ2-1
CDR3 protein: CSVEGLAGGRYNEQFF
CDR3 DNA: TGCAGCGTTGAGGGGCTAGCGGGAGGGCGCTACAATGAGCAGTTCTTC

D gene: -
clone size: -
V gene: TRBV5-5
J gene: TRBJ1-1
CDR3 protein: CATQLTGTEAFF
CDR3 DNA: TGTGCCACCCAATTGACAGGCACTGAAGCTTTCTTT

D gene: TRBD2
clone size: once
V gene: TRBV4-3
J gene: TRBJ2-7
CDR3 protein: CASSQAIGGARYEQYF
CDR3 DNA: TGCGCCAGCAGCCAAGCAATCGGGGGGGCTAGGTACGAGCAGTACTTC

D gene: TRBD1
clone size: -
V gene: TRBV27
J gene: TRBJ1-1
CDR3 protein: CASRTPGQGYTEAFF
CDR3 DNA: TGTGCCAGCAGAACCCCGGGACAGGGTTACACTGAAGCTTTCTTT

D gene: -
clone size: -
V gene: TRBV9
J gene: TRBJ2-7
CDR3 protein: CASSASGLLSYEQYF
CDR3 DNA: TGTGCCAGCAGCGCGAGCGGGCTTCTCTCCTACGAGCAGTACTTC

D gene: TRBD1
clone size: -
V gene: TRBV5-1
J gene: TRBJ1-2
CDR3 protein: CASRDRDYGYTF
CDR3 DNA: TGCGCCAGCAGGGACAGGGACTATGGCTACACCTTC

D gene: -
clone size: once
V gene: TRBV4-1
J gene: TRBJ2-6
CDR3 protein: CASSQERSDSGANVLTF
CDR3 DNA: TGCGCCAGCAGCCAAGAACGGAGTGACTCTGGGGCCAACGTCCTGACTTTC

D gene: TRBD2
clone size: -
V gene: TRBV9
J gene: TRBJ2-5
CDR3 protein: CASSAASGSWQETQYF
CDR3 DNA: TGTGCCAGCAGCGCCGCTAGCGGGAGCTGGCAAGAGACCCAGTACTTC

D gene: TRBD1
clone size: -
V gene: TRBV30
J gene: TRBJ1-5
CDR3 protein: CAWSVEGGTGGLRPQHF
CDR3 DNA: TGTGCCTGGAGTGTGGAGGGAGGGACAGGGGGGCTCAGGCCCCAGCATTTT

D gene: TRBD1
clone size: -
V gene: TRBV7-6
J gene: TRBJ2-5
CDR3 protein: CASSLGQGAREETQYF
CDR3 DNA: TGTGCCAGCAGCTTAGGACAGGGGGCGCGAGAAGAGACCCAGTACTTC

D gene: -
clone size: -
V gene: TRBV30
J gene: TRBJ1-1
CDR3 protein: CAWTISGRIEAFF
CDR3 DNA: TGTGCCTGGACCATCTCAGGGAGGATTGAAGCTTTCTTT

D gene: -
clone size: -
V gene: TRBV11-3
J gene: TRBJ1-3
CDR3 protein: CASSRTAGNTIYF
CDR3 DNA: TGTGCCAGCAGCCGGACAGCTGGAAACACCATATATTTT

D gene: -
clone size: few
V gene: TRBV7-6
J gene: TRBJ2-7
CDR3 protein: CASSLDLGTRGAEQYF
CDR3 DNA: TGTGCCAGCAGCTTAGATCTCGGGACCCGGGGGGCTGAGCAGTACTTC

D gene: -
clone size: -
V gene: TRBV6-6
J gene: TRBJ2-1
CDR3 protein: CASSHRLGRNEQFF
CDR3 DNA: TGTGCCAGCAGTCATAGACTCGGACGCAATGAGCAGTTCTTC

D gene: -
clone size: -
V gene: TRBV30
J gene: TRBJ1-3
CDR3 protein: CAWSVRGEGVVRSTIYF
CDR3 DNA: TGTGCCTGGAGTGTACGGGGAGAGGGGGTCGTTCGCTCCACCATATATTTT

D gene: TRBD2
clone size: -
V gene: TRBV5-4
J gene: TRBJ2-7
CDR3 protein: CASSLGTSGRAIIREQYF
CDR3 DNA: TGTGCCAGCAGCTTGGGGACTAGCGGGAGGGCCATCATCCGCGAGCAGTACTTC

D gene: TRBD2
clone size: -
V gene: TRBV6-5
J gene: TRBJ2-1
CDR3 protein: CASSAGTSGYNEQFF
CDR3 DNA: TGTGCCAGCAGCGCCGGGACTAGCGGCTACAATGAGCAGTTCTTC

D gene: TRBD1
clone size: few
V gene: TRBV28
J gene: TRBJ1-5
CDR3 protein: CASSSPRRGGYQPQHF
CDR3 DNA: TGTGCCAGCAGTTCCCCTCGGAGAGGGGGCTATCAGCCCCAGCATTTT

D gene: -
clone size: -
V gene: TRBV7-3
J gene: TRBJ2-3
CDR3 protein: CASSRAGGGTDTQYF
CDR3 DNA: TGTGCCAGCAGCCGAGCGGGCGGGGGCACAGATACGCAGTATTTT

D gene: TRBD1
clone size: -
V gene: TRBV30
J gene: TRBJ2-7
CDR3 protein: CAWRGPGQGYEQYF
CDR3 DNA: TGTGCCTGGAGAGGACCGGGACAGGGCTACGAGCAGTACTTC

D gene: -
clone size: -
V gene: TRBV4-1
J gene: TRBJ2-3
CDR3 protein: CASSYRTESTDTQYF
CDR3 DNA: TGCGCCAGCAGCTACCGGACTGAGAGCACAGATACGCAGTATTTT

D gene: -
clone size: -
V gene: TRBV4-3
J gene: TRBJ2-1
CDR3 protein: CASSQDPRGSSYNEQFF
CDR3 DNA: TGCGCCAGCAGCCAAGATCCTAGGGGTAGCTCCTACAATGAGCAGTTCTTC

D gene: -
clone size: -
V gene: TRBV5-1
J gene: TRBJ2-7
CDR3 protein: CASSPEVATPYEQYF
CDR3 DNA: TGCGCCAGCAGCCCGGAGGTTGCTACCCCCTACGAGCAGTACTTC

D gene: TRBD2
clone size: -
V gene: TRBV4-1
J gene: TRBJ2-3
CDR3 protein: CASSQELAKSTDTQYF
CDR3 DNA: TGCGCCAGCAGCCAAGAACTAGCGAAAAGCACAGATACGCAGTATTTT

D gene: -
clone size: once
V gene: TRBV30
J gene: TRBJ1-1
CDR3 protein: CAWSGGTVFRSEAFF
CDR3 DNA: TGTGCCTGGAGCGGTGGGACCGTCTTTCGGTCTGAAGCTTTCTTT

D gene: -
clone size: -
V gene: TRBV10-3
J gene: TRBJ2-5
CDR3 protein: CAISESGETQYF
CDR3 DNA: TGTGCCATCAGTGAGTCTGGAGAGACCCAGTACTTC

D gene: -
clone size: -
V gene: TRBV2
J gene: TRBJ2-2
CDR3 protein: CASSETYASNTGELFF
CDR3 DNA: TGTGCCAGCAGTGAAACCTACGCCTCAAACACCGGGGAGCTGTTTTTT

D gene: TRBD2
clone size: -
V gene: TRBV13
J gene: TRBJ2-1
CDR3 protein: CASSPGGTSGDDNEQFF
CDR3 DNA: TGTGCCAGCAGCCCCGGAGGGACTAGCGGGGACGACAATGAGCAGTTCTTC

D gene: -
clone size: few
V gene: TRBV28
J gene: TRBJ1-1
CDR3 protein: CASSPPGNKDTEAFF
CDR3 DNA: TGTGCCAGCAGTCCTCCAGGGAACAAGGACACTGAAGCTTTCTTT

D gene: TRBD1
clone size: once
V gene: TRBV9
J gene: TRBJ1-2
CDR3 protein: CASSVGDRGRFTGYTF
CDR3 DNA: TGTGCCAGCAGCGTAGGGGACAGGGGCAGGTTTACTGGCTACACCTTC

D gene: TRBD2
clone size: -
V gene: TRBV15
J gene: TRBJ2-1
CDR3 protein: CATRNGLAGYNEQFF
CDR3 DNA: TGTGCCACCAGGAACGGACTAGCGGGATACAATGAGCAGTTCTTC

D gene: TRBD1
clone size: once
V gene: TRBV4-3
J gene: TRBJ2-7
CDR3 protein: CASSHGQGSYEQYF
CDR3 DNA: TGCGCCAGCAGCCATGGACAGGGGTCCTACGAGCAGTACTTC

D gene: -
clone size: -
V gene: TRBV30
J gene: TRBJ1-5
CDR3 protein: CAWSLDNQPQHF
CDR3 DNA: TGTGCCTGGAGTCTGGACAATCAGCCCCAGCATTTT

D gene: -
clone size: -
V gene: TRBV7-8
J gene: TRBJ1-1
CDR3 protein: CASSQSLGNTEAFF
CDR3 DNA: TGTGCCAGCAGCCAGTCCCTGGGGAACACTGAAGCTTTCTTT

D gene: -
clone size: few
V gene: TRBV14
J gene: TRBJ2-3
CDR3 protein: CASSQVGPSTDTQYF
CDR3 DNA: TGTGCCAGCAGCCAAGTTGGGCCAAGCACAGATACGCAGTATTTT

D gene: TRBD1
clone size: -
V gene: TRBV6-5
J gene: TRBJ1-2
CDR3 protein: CASRTGQGAGYTF
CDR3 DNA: TGTGCCAGCAGGACGGGACAGGGGGCTGGCTACACCTTC

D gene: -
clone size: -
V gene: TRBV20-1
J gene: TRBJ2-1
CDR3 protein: CSARDVFEQFF
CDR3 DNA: TGCAGTGCTAGAGATGTCTTTGAGCAGTTCTTC

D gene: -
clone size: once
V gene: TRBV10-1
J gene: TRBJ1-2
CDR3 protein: CASSDLREQARSYGYTF
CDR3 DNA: TGCGCCAGCAGTGATCTAAGGGAGCAGGCCCGCTCCTATGGCTACACCTTC

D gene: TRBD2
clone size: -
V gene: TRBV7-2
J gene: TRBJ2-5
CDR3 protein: CASSLVTSGRETQYF
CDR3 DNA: TGTGCCAGCAGCTTAGTGACTAGCGGGCGGGAGACCCAGTACTTC

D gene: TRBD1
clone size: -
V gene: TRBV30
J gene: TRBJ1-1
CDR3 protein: CACPDETGASEAFF
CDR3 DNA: TGTGCCTGCCCCGATGAGACAGGGGCTTCTGAAGCTTTCTTT

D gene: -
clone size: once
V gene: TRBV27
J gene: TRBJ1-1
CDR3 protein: CASSPWTVMNTEAFF
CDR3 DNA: TGTGCCAGCAGTCCGTGGACAGTCATGAACACTGAAGCTTTCTTT

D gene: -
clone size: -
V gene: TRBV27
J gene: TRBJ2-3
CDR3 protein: CASSESTDTQYF
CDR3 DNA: TGTGCCAGCAGTGAGTCCACAGATACGCAGTATTTT

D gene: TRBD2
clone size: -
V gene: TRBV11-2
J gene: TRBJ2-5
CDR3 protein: CASSHLAGGQETQYF
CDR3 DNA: TGTGCCAGCAGCCATCTAGCGGGGGGTCAGGAGACCCAGTACTTC

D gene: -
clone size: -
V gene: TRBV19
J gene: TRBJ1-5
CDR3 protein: CATTRRGGDQPQHF
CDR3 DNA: TGTGCCACCACACGGCGCGGGGGTGATCAGCCCCAGCATTTT